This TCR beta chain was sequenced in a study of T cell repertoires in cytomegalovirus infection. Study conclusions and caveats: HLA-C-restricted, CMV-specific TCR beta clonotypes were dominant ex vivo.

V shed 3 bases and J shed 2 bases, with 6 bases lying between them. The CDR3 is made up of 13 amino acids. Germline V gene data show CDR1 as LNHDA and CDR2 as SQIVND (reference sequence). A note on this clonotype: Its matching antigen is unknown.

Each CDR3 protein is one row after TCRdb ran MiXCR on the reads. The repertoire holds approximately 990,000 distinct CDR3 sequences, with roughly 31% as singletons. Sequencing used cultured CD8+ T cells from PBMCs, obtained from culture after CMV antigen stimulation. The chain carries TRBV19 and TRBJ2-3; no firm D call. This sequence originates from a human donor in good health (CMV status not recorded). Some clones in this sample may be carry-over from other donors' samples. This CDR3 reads CASSIIFTDTQYF. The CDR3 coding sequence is TGTGCCAGTAGTATCATTTTCACAGATACGCAGTATTTT.